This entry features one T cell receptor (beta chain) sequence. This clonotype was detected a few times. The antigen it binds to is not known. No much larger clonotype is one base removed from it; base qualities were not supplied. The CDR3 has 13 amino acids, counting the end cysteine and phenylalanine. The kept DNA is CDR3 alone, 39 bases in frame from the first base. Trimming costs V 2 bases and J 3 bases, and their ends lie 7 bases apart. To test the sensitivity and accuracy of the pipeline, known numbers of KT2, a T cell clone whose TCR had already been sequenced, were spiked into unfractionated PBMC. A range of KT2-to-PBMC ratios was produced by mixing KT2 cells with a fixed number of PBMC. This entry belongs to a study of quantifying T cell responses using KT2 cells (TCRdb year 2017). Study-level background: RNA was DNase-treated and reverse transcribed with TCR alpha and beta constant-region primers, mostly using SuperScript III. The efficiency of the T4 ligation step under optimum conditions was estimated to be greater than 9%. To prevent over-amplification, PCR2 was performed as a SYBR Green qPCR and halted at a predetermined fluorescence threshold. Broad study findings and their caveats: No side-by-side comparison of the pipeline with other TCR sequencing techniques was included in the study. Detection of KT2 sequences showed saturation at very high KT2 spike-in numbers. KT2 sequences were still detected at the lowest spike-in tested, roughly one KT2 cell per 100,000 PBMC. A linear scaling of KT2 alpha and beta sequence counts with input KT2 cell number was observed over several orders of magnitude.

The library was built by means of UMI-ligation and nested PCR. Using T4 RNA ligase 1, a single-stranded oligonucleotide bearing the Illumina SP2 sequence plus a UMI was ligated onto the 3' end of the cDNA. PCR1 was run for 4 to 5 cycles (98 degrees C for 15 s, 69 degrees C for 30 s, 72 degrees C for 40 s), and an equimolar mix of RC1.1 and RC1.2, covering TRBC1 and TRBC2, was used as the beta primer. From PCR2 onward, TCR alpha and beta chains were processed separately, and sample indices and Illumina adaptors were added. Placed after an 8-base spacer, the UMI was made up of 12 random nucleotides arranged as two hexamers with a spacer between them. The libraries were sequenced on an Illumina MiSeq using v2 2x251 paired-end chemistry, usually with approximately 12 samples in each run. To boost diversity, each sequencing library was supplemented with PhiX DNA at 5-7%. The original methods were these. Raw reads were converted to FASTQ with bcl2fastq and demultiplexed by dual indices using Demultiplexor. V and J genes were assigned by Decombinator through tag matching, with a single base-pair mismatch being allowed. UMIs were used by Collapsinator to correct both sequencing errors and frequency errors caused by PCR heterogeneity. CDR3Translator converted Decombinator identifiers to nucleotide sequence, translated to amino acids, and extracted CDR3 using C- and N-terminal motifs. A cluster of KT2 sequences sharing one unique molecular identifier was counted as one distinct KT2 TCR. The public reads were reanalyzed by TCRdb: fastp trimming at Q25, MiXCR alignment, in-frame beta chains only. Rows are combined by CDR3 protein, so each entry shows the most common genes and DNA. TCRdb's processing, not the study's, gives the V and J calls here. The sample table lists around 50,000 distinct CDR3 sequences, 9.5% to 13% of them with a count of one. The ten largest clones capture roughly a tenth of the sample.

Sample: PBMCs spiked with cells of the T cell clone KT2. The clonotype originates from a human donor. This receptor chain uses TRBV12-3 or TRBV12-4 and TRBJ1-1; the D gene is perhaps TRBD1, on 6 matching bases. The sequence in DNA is TGTGCCAGCAGTTTACGGACAGACACTGAAGCTTTCTTT. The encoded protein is CASSLRTDTEAFF.